What follows is one T cell receptor (beta chain) and its context. The sample belongs to a study of Ad26.COV2.S vaccination and SARS-CoV-2 variants. Across the study: Intramuscular Ad26.COV2.S at 5x10^10 or 1x10^11 viral particles.

Unmatched junction bases numbered 13, after V lost 0 bases and J lost 5 bases. The CDR3 consists of 17 residues. Germline V gives CDR1 SGDLS, CDR2 YYNGEE. The treatment here: around 19 received Ad26.COV2.S at low or high dose, single or two shots; 5 received placebo; per-sample allocation not given. The study sampled participants on day 63 after the first vaccine or placebo injection. The data were produced by immunoSEQ multiplex PCR, yet TCRdb's version contains in-frame clones alone and is incomplete. Of some 250,000 clones in the sample, over 75% were seen once. The sample consisted of peripheral blood, taken in a trial of Ad26.COV2.S vaccine versus placebo. The clonotype was recovered from a person aged 18-60 years who received the Ad26.COV2.S COVID-19 vaccine or a placebo. The chain is built from TRBV9 and TRBJ2-5, with TRBD1 identical over 7 bases. DNA for the CDR3: TGTGCCAGCAGCGTAGGGGCTGGGACAGTCGTCGGGGAGACCCAGTACTTC. It encodes CASSVGAGTVVGETQYF.